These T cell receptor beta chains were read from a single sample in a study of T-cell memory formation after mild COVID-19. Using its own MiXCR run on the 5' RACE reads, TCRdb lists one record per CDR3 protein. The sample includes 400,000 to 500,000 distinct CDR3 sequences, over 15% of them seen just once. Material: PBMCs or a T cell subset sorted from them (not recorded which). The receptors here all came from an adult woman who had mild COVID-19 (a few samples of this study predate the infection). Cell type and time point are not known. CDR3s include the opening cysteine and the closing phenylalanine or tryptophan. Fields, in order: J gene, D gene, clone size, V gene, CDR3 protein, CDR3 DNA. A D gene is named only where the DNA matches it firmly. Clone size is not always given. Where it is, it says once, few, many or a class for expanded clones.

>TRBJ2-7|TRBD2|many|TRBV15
CATSREASGGYEQYF
TGTGCCACCAGCAGAGAGGCTAGCGGGGGCTACGAGCAGTACTTC
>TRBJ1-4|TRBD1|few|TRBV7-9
CASRPTGTGFSLVNEKLFF
TGTGCCAGCAGACCCACCGGGACAGGGTTCAGTTTGGTGAATGAAAAACTGTTTTTT
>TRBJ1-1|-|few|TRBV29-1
CSVEDSGMAEAFF
TGCAGCGTTGAAGATTCGGGCATGGCTGAAGCTTTCTTT
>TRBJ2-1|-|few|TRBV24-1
CATSDGGPNNEQFF
TGTGCCACCAGTGATGGCGGACCTAACAATGAGCAGTTCTTC
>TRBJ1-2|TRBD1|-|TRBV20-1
CRAQRGPYGYTF
TGCAGAGCCCAAAGGGGGCCTTATGGCTACACCTTC
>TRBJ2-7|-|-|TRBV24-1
CATSDWGYEQYF
TGTGCCACCAGTGATTGGGGTTACGAGCAGTACTTC
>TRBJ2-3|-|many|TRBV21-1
CASSKEAPRRDTQYF
TGTGCCAGCAGCAAAGAAGCCCCGCGGAGAGATACGCAGTATTTT
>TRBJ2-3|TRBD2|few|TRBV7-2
CASSPSTSGRGRIHTQYF
TGTGCCAGCAGCCCAAGTACTAGCGGGAGAGGACGTATTCATACGCAGTATTTT
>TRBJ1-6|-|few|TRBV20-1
CSAMGAVNSPLHF
TGCAGTGCGATGGGGGCTGTAAATTCACCCCTCCACTTT
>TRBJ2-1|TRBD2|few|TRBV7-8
CASSLELAGVYNEQFF
TGTGCCAGCAGCTTAGAACTAGCGGGGGTCTACAATGAGCAGTTCTTC
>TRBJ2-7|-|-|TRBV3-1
CASSPGTSGEQYF
TGTGCCAGCAGCCCCGGGACAAGCGGGGAGCAGTACTTC
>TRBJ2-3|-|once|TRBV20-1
CSARDPSGSSTDTQYF
TGCAGTGCTAGAGATCCCAGCGGCTCTAGCACAGATACGCAGTATTTT
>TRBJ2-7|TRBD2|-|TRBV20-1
CSARRDYAYEQYF
TGCAGTGCTAGAAGGGACTACGCCTACGAGCAGTACTTC
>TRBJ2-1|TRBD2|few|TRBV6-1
CASSPRGLAGGPYNEQFF
TGTGCCAGCAGTCCCCGGGGACTAGCGGGAGGCCCCTACAATGAGCAGTTCTTC
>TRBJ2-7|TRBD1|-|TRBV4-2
CASSQGWTGSPYEQYF
TGTGCCAGCAGCCAAGGTTGGACAGGTTCTCCCTACGAGCAGTACTTC
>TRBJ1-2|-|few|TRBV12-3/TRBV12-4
CASSFQSGTGYGYTF
TGTGCCAGCAGTTTCCAGTCAGGGACCGGGTATGGCTACACCTTC
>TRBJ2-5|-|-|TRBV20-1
CSARARQRETQYF
TGCAGTGCTCGTGCGAGGCAGAGAGAGACCCAGTACTTC
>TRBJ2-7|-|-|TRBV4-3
CASSQDRGREQYF
TGCGCCAGCAGCCAAGATAGGGGGAGGGAGCAGTACTTC
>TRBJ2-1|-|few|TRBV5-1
CASRLWGDNEQFF
TGCGCCAGCAGATTGTGGGGAGACAATGAGCAGTTCTTC
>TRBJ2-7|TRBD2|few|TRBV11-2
CASSHTPSGRWEQYF
TGTGCCAGCAGCCACACGCCTAGCGGGAGATGGGAGCAGTACTTC
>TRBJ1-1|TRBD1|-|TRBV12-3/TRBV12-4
CASSSWHRGKNTEAFF
TGTGCCAGCAGTTCATGGCACAGGGGGAAGAACACTGAAGCTTTCTTT
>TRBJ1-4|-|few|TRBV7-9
CASSSGQTTNEKLFF
TGTGCCAGCAGCTCCGGACAGACAACTAATGAAAAACTGTTTTTT
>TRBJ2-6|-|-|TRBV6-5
CASSPPLGANVLTF
TGTGCCAGCAGTCCCCCACTAGGGGCCAACGTCCTGACTTTC
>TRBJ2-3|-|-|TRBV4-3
CASSHELADTQYF
TGCGCCAGCAGCCATGAATTAGCAGATACGCAGTATTTT
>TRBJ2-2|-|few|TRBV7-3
CASRHPVTGELFF
TGTGCCAGCAGACACCCGGTCACCGGGGAGCTGTTTTTT
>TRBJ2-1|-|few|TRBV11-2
CASSFTGGYNEQFF
TGTGCCAGCAGCTTTACAGGTGGCTACAATGAGCAGTTCTTC
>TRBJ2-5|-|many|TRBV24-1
CATSRGRGETQYF
TGTGCCACCAGCCGCGGGCGGGGAGAGACCCAGTACTTC
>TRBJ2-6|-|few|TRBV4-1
CASSQDLQERTKTGANVLTF
TGCGCCAGCAGCCAAGACCTACAGGAACGAACAAAAACTGGGGCCAACGTCCTGACTTTC
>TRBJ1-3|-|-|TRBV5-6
CASSLAGAGNTIYF
TGTGCCAGCAGCTTGGCAGGGGCTGGAAACACCATATATTTT
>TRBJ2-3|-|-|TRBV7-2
CASSLVAAGSTDTQYF
TGTGCCAGCAGCTTAGTGGCGGCTGGAAGCACAGATACGCAGTATTTT
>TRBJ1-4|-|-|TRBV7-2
CASSRTPTNEKLFF
TGTGCCAGCAGCCGGACACCAACTAATGAAAAACTGTTTTTT
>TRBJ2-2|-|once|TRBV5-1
CASSPGPATGELFF
TGCGCCAGCAGCCCAGGGCCCGCTACCGGGGAGCTGTTTTTT